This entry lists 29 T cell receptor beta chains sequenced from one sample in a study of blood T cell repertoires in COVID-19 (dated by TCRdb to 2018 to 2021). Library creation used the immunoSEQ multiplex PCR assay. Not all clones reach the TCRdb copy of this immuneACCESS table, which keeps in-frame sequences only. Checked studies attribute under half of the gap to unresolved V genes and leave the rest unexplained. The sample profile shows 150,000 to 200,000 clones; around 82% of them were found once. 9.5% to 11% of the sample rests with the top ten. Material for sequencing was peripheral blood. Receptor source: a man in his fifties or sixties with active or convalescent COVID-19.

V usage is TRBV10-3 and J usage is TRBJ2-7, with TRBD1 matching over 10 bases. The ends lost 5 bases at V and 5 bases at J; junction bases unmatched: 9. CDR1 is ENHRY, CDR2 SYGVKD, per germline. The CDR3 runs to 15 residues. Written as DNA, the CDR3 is TGTGCCATCAGTCCGGGACAGGGGATTTCCCACGAGCAGTACTTC. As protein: CAISPGQGISHEQYF.

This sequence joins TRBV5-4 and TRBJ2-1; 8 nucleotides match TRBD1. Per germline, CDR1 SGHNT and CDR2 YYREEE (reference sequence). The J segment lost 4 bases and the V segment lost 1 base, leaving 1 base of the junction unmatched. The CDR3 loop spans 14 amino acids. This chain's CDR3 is CASSLQGAYNEQFF. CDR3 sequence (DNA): TGTGCCAGCAGCTTGCAGGGGGCGTACAATGAGCAGTTCTTC.

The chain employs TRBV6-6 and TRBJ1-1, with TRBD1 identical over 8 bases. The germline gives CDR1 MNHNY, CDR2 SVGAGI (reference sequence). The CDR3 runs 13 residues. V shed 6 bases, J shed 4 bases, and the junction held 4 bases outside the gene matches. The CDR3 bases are TGTGCCAGCAGCTACGACAGGGGCACTGAAGCTTTCTTT. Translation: CASSYDRGTEAFF.

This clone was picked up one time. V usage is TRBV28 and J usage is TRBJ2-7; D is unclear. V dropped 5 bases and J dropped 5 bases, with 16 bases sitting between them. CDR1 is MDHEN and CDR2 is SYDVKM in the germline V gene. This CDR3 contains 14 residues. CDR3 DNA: TGTGCCAGCAGTGCGGCCCTCGCCACCCACGAGCAGTACTTC. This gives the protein CASSAALATHEQYF.

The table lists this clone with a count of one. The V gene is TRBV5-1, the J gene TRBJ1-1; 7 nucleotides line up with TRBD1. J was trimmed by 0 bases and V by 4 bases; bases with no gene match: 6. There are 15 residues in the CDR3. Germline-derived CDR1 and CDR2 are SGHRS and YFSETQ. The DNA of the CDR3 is TGCGCCAGCAGCCGACAGGGCGACATGAACACTGAAGCTTTCTTT. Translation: CASSRQGDMNTEAFF.

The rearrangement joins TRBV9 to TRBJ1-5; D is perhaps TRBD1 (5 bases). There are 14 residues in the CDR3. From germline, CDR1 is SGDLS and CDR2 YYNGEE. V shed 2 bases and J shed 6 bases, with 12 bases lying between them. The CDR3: CASSVGQGIQPQHF. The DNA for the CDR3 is TGTGCCAGCAGCGTCGGGCAGGGTATTCAGCCCCAGCATTTT.

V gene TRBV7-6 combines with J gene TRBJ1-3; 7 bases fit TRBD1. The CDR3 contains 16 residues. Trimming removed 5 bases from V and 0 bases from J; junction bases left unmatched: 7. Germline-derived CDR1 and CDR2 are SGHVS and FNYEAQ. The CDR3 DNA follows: TGTGCCAGCAGCCTAGGGACAGCTAGCTCTGGAAACACCATATATTTT. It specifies CASSLGTASSGNTIYF.

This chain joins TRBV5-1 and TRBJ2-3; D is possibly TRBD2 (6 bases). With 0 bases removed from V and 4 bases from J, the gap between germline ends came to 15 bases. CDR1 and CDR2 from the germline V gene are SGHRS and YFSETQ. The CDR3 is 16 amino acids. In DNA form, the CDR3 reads TGCGCCAGCAGCTTGGCCGAGAGGCGGGGCTCAGATACGCAGTATTTT. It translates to CASSLAERRGSDTQYF.

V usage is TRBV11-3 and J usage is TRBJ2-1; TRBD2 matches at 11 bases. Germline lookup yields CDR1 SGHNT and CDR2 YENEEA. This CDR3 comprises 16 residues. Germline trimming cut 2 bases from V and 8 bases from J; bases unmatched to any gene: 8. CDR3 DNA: TGTGCCAGCAGCTTAAGTTCTAGCGGGGGGCAATATGAGCAGTTCTTC. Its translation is CASSLSSSGGQYEQFF.

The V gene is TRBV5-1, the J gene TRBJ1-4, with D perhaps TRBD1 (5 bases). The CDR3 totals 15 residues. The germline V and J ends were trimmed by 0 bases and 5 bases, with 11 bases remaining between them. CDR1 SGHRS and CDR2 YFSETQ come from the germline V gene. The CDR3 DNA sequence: TGCGCCAGCAGCTTGGTGGGGGGTATAAATGAAAAACTGTTTTTT. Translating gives CASSLVGGINEKLFF.

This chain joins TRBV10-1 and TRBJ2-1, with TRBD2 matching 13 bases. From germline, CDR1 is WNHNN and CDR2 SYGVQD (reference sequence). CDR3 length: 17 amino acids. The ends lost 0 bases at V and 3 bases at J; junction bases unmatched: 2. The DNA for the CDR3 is TGCGCCAGCAGTGAGTCGAGACTAGCGGGGGGCTACAATGAGCAGTTCTTC. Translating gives CASSESRLAGGYNEQFF.

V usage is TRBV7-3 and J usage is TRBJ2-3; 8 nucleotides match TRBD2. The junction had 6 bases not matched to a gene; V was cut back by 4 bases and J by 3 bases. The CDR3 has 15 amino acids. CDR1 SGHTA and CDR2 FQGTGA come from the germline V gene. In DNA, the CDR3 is TGTGCCAGCAGCTCAACGGGACTAGAAACAGATACGCAGTATTTT. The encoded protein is CASSSTGLETDTQYF.

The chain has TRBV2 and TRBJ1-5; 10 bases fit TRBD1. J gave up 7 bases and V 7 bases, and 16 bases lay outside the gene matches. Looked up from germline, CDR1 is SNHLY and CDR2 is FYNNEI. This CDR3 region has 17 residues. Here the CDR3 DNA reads TGTGCCAGCACCCTCCTCTCGACAGGGGGCGCGGGGCAGCCCCAGCATTTT. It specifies CASTLLSTGGAGQPQHF.

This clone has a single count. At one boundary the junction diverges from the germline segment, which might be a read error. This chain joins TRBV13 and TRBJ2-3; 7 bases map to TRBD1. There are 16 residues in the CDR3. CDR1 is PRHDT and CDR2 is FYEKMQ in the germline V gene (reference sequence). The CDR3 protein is CTSSPQTGLGTDTQYF. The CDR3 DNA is TGTACCAGCAGCCCACAGACAGGGTTAGGAACAGATACGCAGTATTTT.

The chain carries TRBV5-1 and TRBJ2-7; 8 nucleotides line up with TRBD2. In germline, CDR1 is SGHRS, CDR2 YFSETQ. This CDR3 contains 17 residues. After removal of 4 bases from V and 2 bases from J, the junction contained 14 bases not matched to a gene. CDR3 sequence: CASSPDYSGRRAYEQYF. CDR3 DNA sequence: TGCGCCAGCAGCCCAGATTACAGCGGGAGAAGGGCCTACGAGCAGTACTTC.

The CDR3 region has the DNA TGTGCCAGCAGTCCCATGGACAGGGAATACTATGGCTACACCTTC. It codes for CASSPMDREYYGYTF. This chain links TRBV3-1 (or the pseudogene TRBV3-2) with TRBJ1-2, with TRBD1 matching over 8 bases. The length of the CDR3 is 15 residues. Per germline, CDR1 LGHDT and CDR2 YNNKEL (reference sequence). V gave up 6 bases and J gave up 3 bases; unmatched junction bases: 9.

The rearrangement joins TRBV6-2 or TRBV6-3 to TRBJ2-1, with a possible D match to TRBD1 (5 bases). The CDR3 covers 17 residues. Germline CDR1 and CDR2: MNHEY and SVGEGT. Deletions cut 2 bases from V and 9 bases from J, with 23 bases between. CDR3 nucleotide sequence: TGTGCCAGCAGTTACGGGGCGAGAAGGGCGTGGAGTAGTGAGCAGTTCTTC. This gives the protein CASSYGARRAWSSEQFF.

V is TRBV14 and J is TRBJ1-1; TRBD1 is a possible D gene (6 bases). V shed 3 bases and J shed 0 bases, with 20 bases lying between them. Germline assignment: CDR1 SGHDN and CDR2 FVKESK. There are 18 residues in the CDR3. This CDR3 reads CASSQETGTWGMNTEAFF. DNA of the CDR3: TGTGCCAGCAGCCAGGAAACCGGGACATGGGGAATGAACACTGAAGCTTTCTTT.

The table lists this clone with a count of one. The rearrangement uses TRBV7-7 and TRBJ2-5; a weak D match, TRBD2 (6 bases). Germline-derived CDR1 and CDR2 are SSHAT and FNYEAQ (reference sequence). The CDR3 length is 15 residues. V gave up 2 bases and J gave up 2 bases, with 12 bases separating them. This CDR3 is CASSLWRGAQETQYF. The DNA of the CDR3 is TGTGCCAGCAGCTTATGGCGGGGCGCACAAGAGACCCAGTACTTC.

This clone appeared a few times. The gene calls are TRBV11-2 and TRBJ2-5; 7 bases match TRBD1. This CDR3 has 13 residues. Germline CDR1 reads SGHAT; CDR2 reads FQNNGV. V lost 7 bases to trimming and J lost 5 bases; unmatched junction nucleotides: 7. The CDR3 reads CASKQGRGETQYF. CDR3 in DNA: TGTGCCAGCAAACAGGGGAGAGGGGAGACCCAGTACTTC.

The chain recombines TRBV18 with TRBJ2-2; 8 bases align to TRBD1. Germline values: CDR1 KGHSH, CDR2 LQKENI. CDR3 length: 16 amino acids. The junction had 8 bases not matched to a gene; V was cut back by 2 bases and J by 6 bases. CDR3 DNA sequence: TGTGCCAGCTCACCAATCGCCCAGGGGGCCGCCGGGGAGCTGTTTTTT. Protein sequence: CASSPIAQGAAGELFF.

The CDR3 DNA follows: TGTGCCAGCAGTCTCTTCCAGGGGGAGCAGTTCTTC. It specifies CASSLFQGEQFF. V usage is TRBV7-3 and J usage is TRBJ2-1; tentatively, D is TRBD1 (6 bases). Trimming removed 6 bases at V and 10 bases at J, with 13 bases between. Germline V gene lookup returns CDR1 SGHTA and CDR2 FQGTGA. The CDR3 extends over 12 amino acids.

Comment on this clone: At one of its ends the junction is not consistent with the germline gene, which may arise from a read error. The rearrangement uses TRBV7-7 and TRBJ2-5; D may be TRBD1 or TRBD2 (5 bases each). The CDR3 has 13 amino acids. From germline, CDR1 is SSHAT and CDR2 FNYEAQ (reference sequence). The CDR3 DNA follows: TGTGCTAGCAGCAGGGAGTCCCAAGAGACCCAGTACTTC. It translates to CASSRESQETQYF.

CDR3 amino acids: CASSQNPGKGQPQHF. DNA of the CDR3: TGTGCCAGCAGCCAAAATCCAGGGAAGGGACAGCCCCAGCATTTT. V usage is TRBV3-1 (or the pseudogene TRBV3-2) and J usage is TRBJ1-5; the D gene is possibly TRBD1 (5 bases). Germline V gene lookup returns CDR1 LGHDT and CDR2 YNNKEL (reference sequence). Trimming removed 2 bases at V and 7 bases at J, with 15 bases between. This CDR3 is built from 15 residues.

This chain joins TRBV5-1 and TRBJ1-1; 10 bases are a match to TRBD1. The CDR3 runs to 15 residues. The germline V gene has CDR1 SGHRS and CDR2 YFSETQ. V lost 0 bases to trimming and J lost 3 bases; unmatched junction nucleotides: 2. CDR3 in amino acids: CASSLDGQGDTEAFF. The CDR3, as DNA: TGCGCCAGCAGCTTGGATGGACAGGGGGACACTGAAGCTTTCTTT.

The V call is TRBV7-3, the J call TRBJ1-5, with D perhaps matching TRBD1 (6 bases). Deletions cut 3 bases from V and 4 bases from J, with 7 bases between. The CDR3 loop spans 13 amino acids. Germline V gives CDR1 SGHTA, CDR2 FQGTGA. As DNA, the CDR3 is TGTGCCAGCAGCTTCGGACAGAATCAGCCCCAGCATTTT. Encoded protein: CASSFGQNQPQHF.

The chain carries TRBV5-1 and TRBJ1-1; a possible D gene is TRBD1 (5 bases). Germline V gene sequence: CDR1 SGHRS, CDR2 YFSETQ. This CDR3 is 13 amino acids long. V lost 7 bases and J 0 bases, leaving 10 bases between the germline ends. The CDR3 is CASRGEMNTEAFF. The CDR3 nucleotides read TGCGCCAGCCGGGGGGAGATGAACACTGAAGCTTTCTTT.

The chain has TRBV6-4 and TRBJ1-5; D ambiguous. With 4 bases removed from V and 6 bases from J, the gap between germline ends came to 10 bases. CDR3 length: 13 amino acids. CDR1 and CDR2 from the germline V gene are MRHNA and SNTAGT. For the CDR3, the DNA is TGTGCCAGCAGTGCCGAGGGCGGTCAGCCCCAGCATTTT. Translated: CASSAEGGQPQHF.

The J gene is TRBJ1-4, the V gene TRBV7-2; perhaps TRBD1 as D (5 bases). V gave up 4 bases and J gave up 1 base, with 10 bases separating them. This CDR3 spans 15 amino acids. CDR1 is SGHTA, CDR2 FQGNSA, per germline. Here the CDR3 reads CASSSSGRTNEKLFF. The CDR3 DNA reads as TGTGCCAGCAGCTCATCAGGGCGAACTAATGAAAAACTGTTTTTT.